Following are 3 T cell receptor beta chains from one sample sequenced in a study of blood T cell repertoires in COVID-19. Repertoires were generated with immunoSEQ multiplex PCR, while TCRdb's copy carries only in-frame clones and drops some. This sample has roughly 270,000 clones, with approximately 80% found just once. The sequenced material came from PBMCs or T cells enriched from blood (not recorded which). These receptors were obtained from a man in his forties who had been exposed to COVID-19.

The rearrangement joins TRBV2 to TRBJ2-6; 7 nucleotides match TRBD1. Germline values: CDR1 SNHLY, CDR2 FYNNEI. The ends lost 5 bases at V and 2 bases at J; junction bases unmatched: 6. The CDR3 totals 16 residues. The CDR3: CASSQGGATGANVLTF. CDR3 sequence (DNA): TGTGCCAGCAGTCAAGGGGGCGCAACTGGGGCCAACGTCCTGACTTTC.

The genes are TRBV5-4 and TRBJ2-3; D gene unclear. Trimming took off 4 bases at V and 1 base at J, with 7 bases between the two ends. CDR1 SGHNT and CDR2 YYREEE come from the germline V gene (reference sequence). This CDR3 region has 13 residues. CDR3 residues: CASSNRGTDTQYF. The CDR3 nucleotides are TGTGCCAGCAGCAACCGGGGCACAGATACGCAGTATTTT.

The J gene is TRBJ2-3, the V gene TRBV5-1; the D is unclear. The CDR3 loop spans 13 amino acids. Germline assignment: CDR1 SGHRS and CDR2 YFSETQ. V was shortened by 1 base and J by 6 bases, with 9 bases between the two germline ends. The CDR3 protein is CASSLRPGDTQYF. For the CDR3, the DNA is TGCGCCAGCAGCTTGCGCCCCGGGGATACGCAGTATTTT.